This T cell receptor (beta chain) emerged from a study of cytotoxic CD8 clonotypes in ibrutinib-treated CLL. Study information: The patient breakdown showed more than 9 relapsed/refractory and approximately 15 treatment-naive cases, with under 18 IGHV unmutated.

The repertoire was sequenced with immunoSEQ multiplex PCR; TCRdb's copy has only in-frame clones and lacks some. This repertoire shows more than 12,000 clones, approximately 70% found once; its top ten account for roughly 5.9%. Germline CDR1 MDHEN, CDR2 SYDVKM. V lost 4 bases and J lost 5; bases outside the gene matches: 15. The CDR3 runs to 17 residues. The V and J genes are TRBV28 and TRBJ2-5; 8 nucleotides line up with TRBD2. The TCR comes from a human donor with chronic lymphocytic leukemia. The sample consisted of PBMCs, taken before ibrutinib treatment. CDR3 amino acids: CASSSPSLAASRETQYF. The CDR3 nucleotides read TGTGCCAGCAGTTCACCCTCACTAGCGGCCTCAAGGGAGACCCAGTACTTC.